This TCR beta chain comes out of a study of blood T cell repertoires in COVID-19. Study-wide context: Italy, Spain and the United States were the sources of the convalescent and acute COVID-19 samples. PBMCs, B-cell-depleted T cells, or T cells were the source of the cDNA or gDNA that made up the material.

In the source study's methods: For nucleated cells, counts were estimated from reference gene primer amplification. TCRdb's table, derived via immunoSEQ multiplex PCR, lists solely in-frame clones and lacks some. From that table come the V and J calls and clone size; the DNA was used to work out D and trimming. The sample carries 70,000 or so clones, 86% recorded once. The germline CDR1 and CDR2 sequences are SGHTA and FQGTGA. CDR3 length: 13 residues. Trimming removed 1 base at V and 7 bases at J, with 7 bases between. Sequences were obtained from peripheral blood. The source is a woman aged 55-70 years with acute or convalescent COVID-19. This chain uses TRBV7-3 with TRBJ2-2; D gene ambiguous. CDR3 sequence: CASSLKTNGELFF. CDR3 DNA sequence: TGTGCCAGCAGCTTAAAAACAAACGGGGAGCTGTTTTTT. Full variable domain (remainder filled in from reference TRBV7-3 and TRBJ2-2): GAGVSQTPSNKVTEKGKYVELRCDPISGHTALYWYRQSLGQGPEFLIYFQGTGAADDSGLPNDRFFAVRPEGSVSTLKIQRTERGDSAVYLCASSLKTNGELFFGEGSRLTVL.